A selection of T cell receptor beta chains follows, all from one sample in a study of brain T cells in children with intractable seizures. Assay used: immunoSEQ multiplex PCR; TCRdb lists only in-frame clones, some missing. The table shows 60,000 to 65,000 clones, with 95% to 96% occurring only once. The sample here was peripheral blood, taken at surgery. The receptors were gathered from a boy in the first two years of life with focal cortical dysplasia and intractable seizures. CDR3s include the opening cysteine and the closing phenylalanine or tryptophan. A D gene is named only where the DNA matches it firmly. Clone sizes are given selectively: once, few, many, or a class where the clone is expanded.

10	TRBJ2-7	NA	TRBV2	NA	CASRGGEQYF	TGTGCCAGCAGAGGGGGCGAGCAGTACTTC
14	TRBJ2-1	NA	TRBV5-5	TRBD1	CASSLGQGLGEQFF	TGTGCCAGCAGCTTGGGACAGGGGCTGGGTGAGCAGTTCTTC
16	TRBJ2-1	NA	TRBV5-1	NA	CASSSYARGAYNEQFF	TGCGCCAGCAGTTCTTACGCCCGGGGGGCTTACAATGAGCAGTTCTTC
16	TRBJ2-2	NA	TRBV24-1	NA	CATSDLGRSNTGELFF	TGTGCCACCAGTGATTTAGGCAGATCGAACACCGGGGAGCTGTTTTTT
14	TRBJ2-1	NA	TRBV27	TRBD2	CASSSRLAGNEQFF	TGTGCCAGCAGTTCCAGACTAGCGGGTAATGAGCAGTTCTTC
13	TRBJ1-4	NA	TRBV18	NA	CASSPGVGEKLFF	TGTGCCAGCTCACCAGGGGTGGGTGAAAAACTGTTTTTT
16	TRBJ2-1	NA	TRBV10-3	TRBD2	CAISAPGTSGNLGKFF	TGTGCCATCAGTGCTCCAGGGACTAGCGGGAACCTCGGTAAGTTCTTC
14	TRBJ2-5	NA	TRBV2	NA	CASSPPIYPETQYF	TGTGCCAGCAGCCCGCCCATCTACCCAGAGACCCAGTACTTC
15	TRBJ2-2	NA	TRBV7-2	TRBD2	CASSWLAGITGELFF	TGTGCCAGCAGCTGGCTAGCGGGAATCACCGGGGAGCTGTTTTTT
14	TRBJ2-3	NA	TRBV12-5	NA	CASGPSGLTDTQYF	TGTGCTAGTGGACCCAGCGGGCTCACAGATACGCAGTATTTT
17	TRBJ2-7	few	TRBV15	NA	CATSRGVAALNDYEQYF	TGTGCCACCAGCAGAGGGGTCGCAGCTCTCAACGACTACGAGCAGTACTTC
14	TRBJ2-1	NA	TRBV6-5	NA	CASSSVVSYNEQFF	TGTGCCAGCAGCTCGGTCGTTAGTTACAATGAGCAGTTCTTC
14	TRBJ2-5	NA	TRBV5-1	TRBD1	CASSVEGAGETQYF	TGCGCCAGCAGCGTAGAGGGGGCAGGAGAGACCCAGTACTTC
18	TRBJ2-3	NA	TRBV5-1	TRBD2	CASSLASGGPAKTDTQYF	TGCGCCAGCAGCTTGGCTAGCGGGGGGCCCGCAAAGACAGATACGCAGTATTTT
16	TRBJ1-3	NA	TRBV7-6	NA	CASSLALYSSGNTIYF	TGTGCCAGCAGCTTAGCGTTGTATAGCTCTGGAAACACCATATATTTT
14	TRBJ1-1	NA	TRBV24-1	NA	CATSDSNSYTEAFF	TGTGCCACCAGTGATTCTAACAGTTACACTGAAGCTTTCTTT
16	TRBJ1-3	NA	TRBV13	NA	CASSLTPNFSGNTIYF	TGTGCCAGCAGCCTAACACCTAATTTCTCTGGAAACACCATATATTTT
16	TRBJ1-4	NA	TRBV7-8	NA	CASSLVFGSTNEKLFF	TGTGCCAGCAGCTTAGTTTTCGGGTCAACTAATGAAAAACTGTTTTTT
16	TRBJ2-2	NA	TRBV28	TRBD1	CASSLPTGGLSGELFF	TGTGCCAGCAGTTTACCGACAGGGGGCTTATCCGGGGAGCTGTTTTTT
15	TRBJ1-1	NA	TRBV27	TRBD1	CASSVGQGAETEAFF	TGTGCCAGCAGTGTAGGACAGGGGGCGGAAACTGAAGCTTTCTTT
13	TRBJ2-3	once	TRBV7-6	NA	CASSLGGDNTQYF	TGTGCCAGCAGCTTAGGAGGGGATAATACGCAGTATTTT
14	TRBJ1-5	NA	TRBV3-1/TRBV3-2	NA	CASSLSWGFQPQHF	TGTGCCAGCAGCCTCTCTTGGGGGTTCCAGCCCCAGCATTTT
16	TRBJ2-3	NA	TRBV9	TRBD2	CASSAKAGGGTDTQYF	TGTGCCAGCAGCGCCAAAGCGGGAGGAGGCACAGATACGCAGTATTTT
13	TRBJ2-7	NA	TRBV28	TRBD1	CASSITGGHEQYF	TGTGCCAGCAGTATAACAGGGGGCCACGAGCAGTACTTC
13	TRBJ2-7	NA	TRBV6-6	NA	CASSYSVRDPRYF	TGTGCCAGCAGTTACTCCGTCCGGGACCCAAGGTACTTC
16	TRBJ2-4	NA	TRBV23-1	TRBD1	CASSQPDRVAKNIQYF	TGCGCCAGCAGTCAGCCGGACAGGGTAGCCAAAAACATTCAGTACTTC
12	TRBJ1-1	NA	TRBV15	NA	CATSRARTEAFF	TGTGCCACCAGCAGGGCGCGGACTGAAGCTTTCTTT
15	TRBJ1-2	NA	TRBV10-3	TRBD1	CAISETGQPNYGYTF	TGTGCCATCAGCGAAACGGGACAGCCAAACTATGGCTACACCTTC
15	TRBJ1-3	NA	TRBV20-1	NA	CSASIRQSSGNTIYF	TGCAGTGCTAGTATTAGGCAGAGCTCTGGAAACACCATATATTTT
15	TRBJ1-4	NA	TRBV5-8	NA	CASSLLGRTNEKLFF	TGTGCCAGCAGCTTGCTCGGGAGAACTAATGAAAAACTGTTTTTT
14	TRBJ1-5	NA	TRBV5-8	NA	CASSFGLLLGPQHF	TGTGCCAGCAGCTTCGGACTGCTCTTGGGGCCCCAGCATTTT
15	TRBJ1-1	NA	TRBV7-2	TRBD1	CASSFSGTGGSEAFF	TGTGCCAGCAGCTTTTCCGGGACAGGGGGCAGTGAAGCTTTCTTT
16	TRBJ1-1	once	TRBV5-1	NA	CASSLGDIFTNTEAFF	TGCGCCAGCAGCTTGGGGGACATATTCACGAACACTGAAGCTTTCTTT
14	TRBJ2-1	NA	TRBV19	NA	CASSILLGGNEQFF	TGTGCCAGTAGTATTTTACTTGGGGGCAATGAGCAGTTCTTC
14	TRBJ1-6	NA	TRBV28	NA	CASTWGGGGFTLHF	TGTGCCAGCACCTGGGGGGGAGGAGGATTCACCCTCCACTTT
15	TRBJ2-3	NA	TRBV20-1	TRBD2	CSASSLAGVTDTQYF	TGCAGTGCTAGTTCGCTAGCGGGAGTCACAGATACGCAGTATTTT
13	TRBJ2-3	NA	TRBV28	NA	CASSLWGGDTQYF	TGTGCCAGCAGTTTATGGGGGGGAGATACGCAGTATTTT
15	TRBJ1-2	NA	TRBV27	TRBD1	CASSMGQGATGGYTF	TGTGCCAGCAGTATGGGACAGGGGGCGACTGGTGGCTACACCTTC
16	TRBJ2-7	NA	TRBV20-1	NA	CSASSPGSLRSYEQYF	TGCAGTGCTAGTAGTCCAGGTTCGCTCCGTTCCTACGAGCAGTACTTC
13	TRBJ1-2	once	TRBV18	NA	CASSPTNSHGYTF	TGTGCCAGCTCTCCAACTAACTCCCATGGCTACACCTTC
14	TRBJ1-1	NA	TRBV2	TRBD1	CASTSQGADTEAFF	TGTGCCAGCACCTCCCAGGGGGCGGACACTGAAGCTTTCTTT
13	TRBJ1-1	NA	TRBV5-6	NA	CASSLGQAGEAFF	TGTGCCAGCAGCTTGGGACAGGCAGGTGAAGCTTTCTTT
21	TRBJ2-1	NA	TRBV27	TRBD2	CASSSPTGTSGLLSSYNEQFF	TGTGCCAGCAGCTCACCTACAGGGACTAGCGGTCTGTTAAGCTCCTACAATGAGCAGTTCTTC